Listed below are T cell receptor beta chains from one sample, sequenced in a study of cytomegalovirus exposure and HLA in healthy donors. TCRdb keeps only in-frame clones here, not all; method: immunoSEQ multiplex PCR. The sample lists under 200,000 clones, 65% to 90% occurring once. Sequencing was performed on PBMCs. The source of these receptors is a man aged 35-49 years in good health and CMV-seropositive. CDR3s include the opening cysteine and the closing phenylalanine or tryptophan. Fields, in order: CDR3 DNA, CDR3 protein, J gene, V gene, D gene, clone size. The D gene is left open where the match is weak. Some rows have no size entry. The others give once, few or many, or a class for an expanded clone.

cdr3_nt: TGCGCCAGCAGCCGGATTAGCGCCGGGGCAGATACGCAGTATTTT; cdr3_aa: CASSRISAGADTQYF; j_call: TRBJ2-3; v_call: TRBV5-1; d_call: -; clone_size: -
cdr3_nt: TGTGCCAGCTCAAGTGACAGGGATAGCAATCAGCCCCAGCATTTT; cdr3_aa: CASSSDRDSNQPQHF; j_call: TRBJ1-5; v_call: TRBV18; d_call: TRBD1; clone_size: once
cdr3_nt: TGCAGCGTTGCGGAACCGGGACACATCTACGAGCAGTACTTC; cdr3_aa: CSVAEPGHIYEQYF; j_call: TRBJ2-7; v_call: TRBV29-1; d_call: -; clone_size: -
cdr3_nt: TGTGCCAGCAGTTTAAGCATTCTAAATGAAAAACTGTTTTTT; cdr3_aa: CASSLSILNEKLFF; j_call: TRBJ1-4; v_call: TRBV27; d_call: -; clone_size: -
cdr3_nt: TGCGCCAGCAGTGAACGTGCGTTACGTGGAAACACCATATATTTT; cdr3_aa: CASSERALRGNTIYF; j_call: TRBJ1-3; v_call: TRBV10-2; d_call: -; clone_size: once
cdr3_nt: TGTGCCAGTAGTATAGATCAGGGGAATTTGGGCTACACCTTC; cdr3_aa: CASSIDQGNLGYTF; j_call: TRBJ1-2; v_call: TRBV19; d_call: -; clone_size: -
cdr3_nt: TGTGCCAGCAGCGTAAGCGACGATAACGAGCAGTACTTC; cdr3_aa: CASSVSDDNEQYF; j_call: TRBJ2-7; v_call: TRBV9; d_call: -; clone_size: -
cdr3_nt: TGTGCCTGGAGTCGGTATATTGGAACAGCAACTAATGAAAAACTGTTTTTT; cdr3_aa: CAWSRYIGTATNEKLFF; j_call: TRBJ1-4; v_call: TRBV30; d_call: -; clone_size: -
cdr3_nt: TGCGCCAGCAGCCCGGACAGTACCTACAATGAGCAGTTCTTC; cdr3_aa: CASSPDSTYNEQFF; j_call: TRBJ2-1; v_call: TRBV5-1; d_call: -; clone_size: -
cdr3_nt: TGTGCCAGCTCACCGGAGCGGCGGGGTGGCTACACCTTC; cdr3_aa: CASSPERRGGYTF; j_call: TRBJ1-2; v_call: TRBV18; d_call: -; clone_size: few
cdr3_nt: TGTGCCTGGAGTGAGGGAGCAGGGGGCTTGAAAGAGACCCAGTACTTC; cdr3_aa: CAWSEGAGGLKETQYF; j_call: TRBJ2-5; v_call: TRBV30; d_call: TRBD1; clone_size: -
cdr3_nt: TGTGCCAGCAGCTTGGAGGGACAGGGGTTTGGCTACACCTTC; cdr3_aa: CASSLEGQGFGYTF; j_call: TRBJ1-2; v_call: TRBV5-6; d_call: TRBD1; clone_size: few
cdr3_nt: TGTGCTAGCAGCGTTGGGACAGGGTCATACAATGAGCAGTTCTTC; cdr3_aa: CASSVGTGSYNEQFF; j_call: TRBJ2-1; v_call: TRBV7-7; d_call: TRBD1; clone_size: -
cdr3_nt: TGTGCCAGCAGTGCGTTACTAGCGGGGACCCAAGAGACCCAGTACTTC; cdr3_aa: CASSALLAGTQETQYF; j_call: TRBJ2-5; v_call: TRBV27; d_call: TRBD2; clone_size: once
cdr3_nt: TGTGCCAGCAGCGCCGCCAGGGCCCGACATGAAAAACTGTTTTTT; cdr3_aa: CASSAARARHEKLFF; j_call: TRBJ1-4; v_call: TRBV7-6; d_call: -; clone_size: -
cdr3_nt: TGTGCCAGCAGCCCTACGGGGAGCGGGAGTTCCTACGAGCAGTACTTC; cdr3_aa: CASSPTGSGSSYEQYF; j_call: TRBJ2-7; v_call: TRBV5-4; d_call: TRBD2; clone_size: -
cdr3_nt: TGTGCCAGCAGTTACACGACAGGGAACACTGAAGCTTTCTTT; cdr3_aa: CASSYTTGNTEAFF; j_call: TRBJ1-1; v_call: TRBV6-5; d_call: -; clone_size: few
cdr3_nt: TGCGCCAGCAGCTTGGCCGGGTCTAATCAGCCCCAGCATTTT; cdr3_aa: CASSLAGSNQPQHF; j_call: TRBJ1-5; v_call: TRBV5-1; d_call: -; clone_size: -
cdr3_nt: TGTGCCAGTAGTCGAACAGGGGGAGGAACTGAAGCTTTCTTT; cdr3_aa: CASSRTGGGTEAFF; j_call: TRBJ1-1; v_call: TRBV19; d_call: TRBD1; clone_size: once
cdr3_nt: TGTGCCAGCAGTGGTGACAGGGGGCGCGGGAATGAGCAGTTCTTC; cdr3_aa: CASSGDRGRGNEQFF; j_call: TRBJ2-1; v_call: TRBV2; d_call: TRBD1; clone_size: -
cdr3_nt: TGCGCCAGCAGTCAATCTAGCGGGCGGGCAGATACGCAGTATTTT; cdr3_aa: CASSQSSGRADTQYF; j_call: TRBJ2-3; v_call: TRBV23-1; d_call: TRBD2; clone_size: once
cdr3_nt: TGTGCCAGTATGCTGACAGGGGTTACTGAAGCTTTCTTT; cdr3_aa: CASMLTGVTEAFF; j_call: TRBJ1-1; v_call: TRBV19; d_call: TRBD1; clone_size: -
cdr3_nt: TGTGCCAGCAGCTTAGCCCTAGAAGAGACCCAGTACTTC; cdr3_aa: CASSLALEETQYF; j_call: TRBJ2-5; v_call: TRBV7-2; d_call: -; clone_size: few
cdr3_nt: TGTGCCAGCAGCCTCCCGGAGCCCCCACTTTCACCCCTCCACTTT; cdr3_aa: CASSLPEPPLSPLHF; j_call: TRBJ1-6; v_call: TRBV27; d_call: -; clone_size: -
cdr3_nt: TGTGCCACCAGCAGAGATACGGGGGGCGAGCAGTACTTC; cdr3_aa: CATSRDTGGEQYF; j_call: TRBJ2-7; v_call: TRBV15; d_call: TRBD2; clone_size: -
cdr3_nt: TGTGCCAGCAGAGCCCAGGGGGCAACCCCCACCGGGGAGCTGTTTTTT; cdr3_aa: CASRAQGATPTGELFF; j_call: TRBJ2-2; v_call: TRBV27; d_call: TRBD1; clone_size: -
cdr3_nt: TGTGCCAGTAGTATAGGCTTCGGGACAGGGACCGCCCGGAGTTCACCCCTCCACTTT; cdr3_aa: CASSIGFGTGTARSSPLHF; j_call: TRBJ1-6; v_call: TRBV19; d_call: TRBD1; clone_size: -
cdr3_nt: TGCGCCAGCAGCTTGGGGCTGGGACTAGCGGGGGATAATGAGCAGTTCTTC; cdr3_aa: CASSLGLGLAGDNEQFF; j_call: TRBJ2-1; v_call: TRBV5-1; d_call: TRBD2; clone_size: -
cdr3_nt: TGCAGCGTCTCTTTCTATGGCTACACCTTC; cdr3_aa: CSVSFYGYTF; j_call: TRBJ1-2; v_call: TRBV29-1; d_call: -; clone_size: -
cdr3_nt: TGTGCCAGCAGCCCGAGACCGGGACTAGCCGCCTACGAGCAGTACTTC; cdr3_aa: CASSPRPGLAAYEQYF; j_call: TRBJ2-7; v_call: TRBV7-8; d_call: TRBD2; clone_size: -
cdr3_nt: TGTGCCAGCAGCTTAAGGACAGGGTCAATTCAGCCCCAGCATTTT; cdr3_aa: CASSLRTGSIQPQHF; j_call: TRBJ1-5; v_call: TRBV7-8; d_call: TRBD1; clone_size: -
cdr3_nt: TGTGCCAGCAGTTTATTACCCGGGGTTTCGGGGGATACGCAGTATTTT; cdr3_aa: CASSLLPGVSGDTQYF; j_call: TRBJ2-3; v_call: TRBV27; d_call: -; clone_size: -
cdr3_nt: TGTGCCAGCATAGGGACAGGGGAGGGAAACATTCAGTACTTC; cdr3_aa: CASIGTGEGNIQYF; j_call: TRBJ2-4; v_call: TRBV28; d_call: TRBD1; clone_size: -
cdr3_nt: TGTGCCAGCAGCGTTCGTCCTGGGGCCACGCAGTATTTT; cdr3_aa: CASSVRPGATQYF; j_call: TRBJ2-3; v_call: TRBV9; d_call: -; clone_size: -
cdr3_nt: TGCAGTGCTAGCGGGGACAATGAGCAGTTCTTC; cdr3_aa: CSASGDNEQFF; j_call: TRBJ2-1; v_call: TRBV20-1; d_call: -; clone_size: once
cdr3_nt: TGTGCCAGCAGTTACTCAGGGGGCCTCCAAGAGACCCAGTACTTC; cdr3_aa: CASSYSGGLQETQYF; j_call: TRBJ2-5; v_call: TRBV6-5; d_call: TRBD1; clone_size: -
cdr3_nt: TGTGCCAGCACCATAGGAGGTGAAGCTTTCTTT; cdr3_aa: CASTIGGEAFF; j_call: TRBJ1-1; v_call: TRBV11-3; d_call: -; clone_size: -
cdr3_nt: TGCGCCAGCAGCGAAAACCCTACAGGAACCGGGGAGCTGTTTTTT; cdr3_aa: CASSENPTGTGELFF; j_call: TRBJ2-2; v_call: TRBV5-1; d_call: -; clone_size: -
cdr3_nt: TGTGCCAGCACCCCAGGACCGGAGGGGCCCCAGCATTTT; cdr3_aa: CASTPGPEGPQHF; j_call: TRBJ1-5; v_call: TRBV28; d_call: -; clone_size: -
cdr3_nt: TGTGCCAGCAGCGTTGACAGGGTGTACAATGAGCAGTTCTTC; cdr3_aa: CASSVDRVYNEQFF; j_call: TRBJ2-1; v_call: TRBV9; d_call: TRBD1; clone_size: -
cdr3_nt: TGTGCCAGCAGCTCCTGGAGGGGCTCGGGAATTTTAGCCAAAAACATTCAGTACTTC; cdr3_aa: CASSSWRGSGILAKNIQYF; j_call: TRBJ2-4; v_call: TRBV7-9; d_call: -; clone_size: -
cdr3_nt: TGTGCCAGCCAGGGGAGCGCCGGGTCAGGGACCCAGTACTTC; cdr3_aa: CASQGSAGSGTQYF; j_call: TRBJ2-5; v_call: TRBV7-2; d_call: -; clone_size: -
cdr3_nt: TGCGCCAGCAGCCAAGTAGGGGAATCACCCCTCCACTTT; cdr3_aa: CASSQVGESPLHF; j_call: TRBJ1-6; v_call: TRBV4-1; d_call: -; clone_size: -
cdr3_nt: TGTGCCAGCAGCTCGATACAGGGGGCCTCGCAGTACTTC; cdr3_aa: CASSSIQGASQYF; j_call: TRBJ2-7; v_call: TRBV7-9; d_call: TRBD1; clone_size: -
cdr3_nt: TGTGCCATCAGCCGCAGAGGGGAGGGGGTGAGGGAGACCCAGTACTTC; cdr3_aa: CAISRRGEGVRETQYF; j_call: TRBJ2-5; v_call: TRBV10-3; d_call: -; clone_size: -
cdr3_nt: TGTGCCAGCAGCCCCACACGGGACAGGATCAGCTCTGGGGCCAACGTCCTGACTTTC; cdr3_aa: CASSPTRDRISSGANVLTF; j_call: TRBJ2-6; v_call: TRBV2; d_call: TRBD1; clone_size: -
cdr3_nt: TGTGCCAGCAGCCAGGTCGGGGGGCAAGAGACCCAGTACTTC; cdr3_aa: CASSQVGGQETQYF; j_call: TRBJ2-5; v_call: TRBV25-1; d_call: TRBD2; clone_size: -
cdr3_nt: TGCGCCAGCAGCCAGGCTCGACAGTCAAGCACAGATACGCAGTATTTT; cdr3_aa: CASSQARQSSTDTQYF; j_call: TRBJ2-3; v_call: TRBV4-3; d_call: -; clone_size: -
cdr3_nt: TGTGCCAGCAGCGCCCAGCGGGGGGGTTATTACAATGAGCAGTTCTTC; cdr3_aa: CASSAQRGGYYNEQFF; j_call: TRBJ2-1; v_call: TRBV9; d_call: TRBD2; clone_size: -
cdr3_nt: TGTGCCAGCAGTTCTGGGGTCCGGGGTTGGGAGACCCAGTACTTC; cdr3_aa: CASSSGVRGWETQYF; j_call: TRBJ2-5; v_call: TRBV27; d_call: -; clone_size: -
cdr3_nt: TGTGCCAGCAGTTACGGACAGGCCGAGCAGTACTTC; cdr3_aa: CASSYGQAEQYF; j_call: TRBJ2-7; v_call: TRBV11-2; d_call: TRBD1; clone_size: -
cdr3_nt: TGTGCCAGCAGCTTGGCCGGGCGGGCGAACCAAGAGACCCAGTACTTC; cdr3_aa: CASSLAGRANQETQYF; j_call: TRBJ2-5; v_call: TRBV5-4; d_call: -; clone_size: -
cdr3_nt: TGTGCCAGCAGCTTGGGAAGACAGGGATACTACGAGCAGTACTTC; cdr3_aa: CASSLGRQGYYEQYF; j_call: TRBJ2-7; v_call: TRBV7-2; d_call: TRBD1; clone_size: -
cdr3_nt: TGCGCCAGCAGCTTGGCGGGGGGGCCCGGAGAGACCCAGTACTTC; cdr3_aa: CASSLAGGPGETQYF; j_call: TRBJ2-5; v_call: TRBV5-1; d_call: TRBD2; clone_size: -
cdr3_nt: TGTGCCATCAGTGTTAGAGAAAACACTGAAGCTTTCTTT; cdr3_aa: CAISVRENTEAFF; j_call: TRBJ1-1; v_call: TRBV10-3; d_call: -; clone_size: -